These T cell receptor beta chains were read from a single sample in a study of Graves' ophthalmopathy and Graves' hyperthyroidism. TCRdb independently ran MiXCR on the multiplex PCR reads; one entry per CDR3 protein. This table holds fewer than 650,000 distinct CDR3 sequences, 22% found once. Input material: peripheral blood. These receptors all come from a woman aged 18-29 years with stable Graves' hyperthyroidism. Some clones in this sample may be carry-over from other donors' samples. Both conserved end residues are part of each CDR3. The D gene is left open where the match is weak. Clone size, where shown, is once, few, many, or a class for clones that have expanded.

J	V	size	D	DNA	CDR3
TRBJ2-2	TRBV6-5	few	.	TGTGCCAGCAGTTACTCAGACTTGGCAAACACCGGGGAGCTGTTTTTT	CASSYSDLANTGELFF
TRBJ1-5	TRBV28	.	.	TGTGCCAGCAGTTTAGAGGCGGCAGGGCGGAATCAGCCCCAGCATTTT	CASSLEAAGRNQPQHF
TRBJ1-2	TRBV28	.	TRBD1	TGTGCCAGCAGAATGACAGGGGACTATGGCTACACCTTC	CASRMTGDYGYTF
TRBJ2-7	TRBV12-3/TRBV12-4	.	TRBD2	TGTGCCAGTTCAAATAGCGGGGGGGCCTACGAGCAGTACTTC	CASSNSGGAYEQYF
TRBJ2-7	TRBV6-5	.	TRBD2	TGTGCCAGCAGTTACGTTTTAGCGGGGGACTTCTACGAGCAGTACTTC	CASSYVLAGDFYEQYF
TRBJ1-1	TRBV19	.	.	TGTGCCAGTAGTATAGGAGGCCTAAACACTGAAGCTTTCTTT	CASSIGGLNTEAFF
TRBJ1-2	TRBV4-1	.	.	TGCGCCAGCAGCCAAGGATTAACGGACAGCTTGTATGGCTACACCTTC	CASSQGLTDSLYGYTF
TRBJ2-7	TRBV7-9	many	.	TGTGCCAGCAGCTTTACAGAGGAATCCTACGAGCAGTACTTC	CASSFTEESYEQYF
TRBJ1-2	TRBV24-1	.	.	TGTGCCACCAGTGACCGTGACATCAACTATGGCTACACCTTC	CATSDRDINYGYTF
TRBJ1-1	TRBV20-1	many	.	TGCAGTGCTAGAATGGACAGAAACACTGAAGCTTTCTTT	CSARMDRNTEAFF
TRBJ1-5	TRBV12-3/TRBV12-4	many	TRBD1	TGTGCCAGCAGTCCTTACAGGGGAGATCAGCCCCAGCATTTT	CASSPYRGDQPQHF
TRBJ2-7	TRBV5-1	many	.	TGCGCCAGCAGCCCTGTGGGTATCGGCGAGCAGTACTTC	CASSPVGIGEQYF
TRBJ1-2	TRBV4-1	.	.	TGCGCCAGCAGCCAAGAGCGGGGACTATCCTATGGCTACACCTTC	CASSQERGLSYGYTF
TRBJ2-7	TRBV7-2	many	TRBD2	TGTGCCAGCAGTTCTACTAGCGCTAGCTCCTACGAGCAGTACTTC	CASSSTSASSYEQYF